A single sample gave rise to the 10 T cell receptor beta chains below, sequenced in a study of shared clonotypes between healthy human individuals. Data came from immunoSEQ multiplex PCR; TCRdb stores just in-frame clones and leaves some out. The table shows fewer than 3 million clones, with 85% to 95% occurring only once. Source material: naive CD4+ T cells from PBMCs. The subset: CD45RA+ positively selected. All receptors derive from a man aged 18-30 years in good health. Some clones in this sample may be carry-over from other donors' samples.

This chain joins TRBV28 and TRBJ2-7, with D hard to call. The CDR3 loop spans 14 amino acids. Trimming took off 6 bases at V and 2 bases at J, with 14 bases between the two ends. In germline, CDR1 is MDHEN, CDR2 SYDVKM. The DNA of the CDR3 is TGTGCCAGCAGCTCTACGACCCCGGCCTACGAGCAGTACTTC. It is translated as CASSSTTPAYEQYF.

This rearrangement joins TRBV6-5 to TRBJ1-5; tentative D call: TRBD1 (6 bases). The CDR3 is 13 amino acids. Germline V gene sequence: CDR1 MNHEY, CDR2 SVGAGI. Trimming shortened V by 7 bases and J by 7 bases, and 14 bases separated the two germline ends. For the CDR3, the DNA is TGTGCCAGCAACTCGGGGGCGGGACAGCCCCAGCATTTT. The encoded protein is CASNSGAGQPQHF.

A note on this clone: Other DNA sequences in the same sample also yield this CDR3. The chain uses TRBV7-9 and TRBJ2-3; D unresolved. V dropped 5 bases and J dropped 6 bases, with 9 bases sitting between them. Germline values: CDR1 SEHNR, CDR2 FQNEAQ (reference sequence). The CDR3 consists of 12 residues. CDR3 nucleotides: TGTGCCAGCAGCCCACTGAGGGATACGCAGTATTTT. It codes for CASSPLRDTQYF. Full variable domain (missing parts from reference TRBV7-9 and TRBJ2-3): DTGVSQNPRHKITKRGQNVTFRCDPISEHNRLYWYRQTLGQGPEFLTYFQNEAQLEKSRLLSDRFSAERPKGSFSTLEIQRTEQGDSAMYLCASSPLRDTQYFGPGTRLTVL.

J is TRBJ1-1 and V is TRBV18; D not certain. The CDR3 covers 12 residues. Germline CDR1 and CDR2: KGHSH and LQKENI. Trimming took 5 bases from V and 5 from J, leaving 9 bases between them. The CDR3 DNA reads TGTGCCAGCTCAAACAAGGGAACTGAAGCTTTCTTT. Its protein product is CASSNKGTEAFF.

The genes are TRBV5-1 and TRBJ1-3; D unresolved. CDR1 and CDR2 from the germline V gene are SGHRS and YFSETQ. This CDR3 comprises 13 residues. Trimming pared 4 bases from V and 6 bases from J, leaving 11 bases between. The CDR3 protein is CASSTGGLNTIYF. CDR3 in DNA: TGCGCCAGCAGCACGGGAGGGTTAAACACCATATATTTT.

This clone came up a few times. The chain uses TRBV30 and TRBJ1-2, with D possibly matching TRBD1 (5 bases). Trimming took 7 bases from V and 5 from J, leaving 17 bases between them. The CDR3 covers 13 residues. Germline V lookup: CDR1 GTSNPN, CDR2 SVGIG (reference sequence). CDR3 coding DNA: TGTGCCTTCGCGGGGGTTGTTTCATATGGCTACACCTTC. It translates to CAFAGVVSYGYTF.

The chain joins TRBV15 to TRBJ1-3; TRBD1 matches at 7 bases. Per the germline V gene, CDR1 is LNHNV and CDR2 is YYDKDF (reference sequence). The CDR3 extends over 15 amino acids. The junction had 6 bases not matched to a gene; V was cut back by 5 bases and J by 2 bases. This CDR3 is CATSRTGQTGNTIYF. In DNA form, the CDR3 reads TGTGCCACCAGCCGGACGGGACAGACTGGAAACACCATATATTTT.

The CDR3: CASSPRNEQYF. CDR3 nucleotide sequence: TGCGCCAGCAGCCCCCGAAACGAGCAGTACTTC. The V call is TRBV23-1, the J call TRBJ2-7; the D is unclear. TRBV23-1 is reported as an ORF; its role is uncertain. V lost 6 bases, J lost 5 bases, and 8 bases lay in between. This CDR3 contains 11 residues.

This sequence joins TRBV5-1 and TRBJ2-3; possibly TRBD1 for D (6 bases). Trimming removed 3 bases from V and 2 bases from J, with 10 bases in between. This CDR3 comprises 14 residues. From germline, CDR1 is SGHRS and CDR2 YFSETQ. The CDR3 region is CASSWTVPTDTQYF. The CDR3 DNA follows: TGCGCCAGCAGCTGGACAGTTCCCACAGATACGCAGTATTTT.

The chain links TRBV5-1 to TRBJ2-7; 9 nucleotides align to TRBD2. The trim removed 7 bases at V and 6 bases at J, leaving 11 bases unmatched. The length of the CDR3 is 14 residues. Germline CDR1 SGHRS, CDR2 YFSETQ. The CDR3 bases are TGCGCCAGCGGTACCGGGACTAGCCAAGGCGAGCAGTACTTC. Translated, it gives CASGTGTSQGEQYF.